The clone carrying this T cell receptor beta chain has just a few counts. The target antigen is unknown. The data derive from a study of blood T cells in healthy people across ages. Notes on the study in general: It was not known whether donors were CMV positive (a possible confounder of expanded clonotype changes). A roughly linear age-dependent decrease characterized TCR beta diversity per million T cells.

The CDR3 is 17 residues long. With V trimmed by 2 bases and J by 2 bases, 9 bases remained unmatched. Germline CDR1 reads SGHTA; CDR2 reads FQGTGA. Primers used in a second PCR of roughly 7 to 12 cycles were a sample-barcoded 5' primer and a J-beta primer mix. TCRdb analysed the 5' RACE reads with MiXCR anew, one entry per CDR3 protein. The sample records some 550,000 distinct CDR3 sequences, around 48% being singletons. Per sample, no less than 5 micrograms of total RNA were extracted. The rearrangement links TRBV7-3 to TRBJ2-3; 8 nucleotides agree with TRBD2. Sequencing used blood. This TCR was sampled from an elderly man in good health. This chain's CDR3 is CASSLRPSGSATDTQYF. The CDR3 bases are TGTGCCAGCAGCTTACGACCCAGCGGGAGTGCCACAGATACGCAGTATTTT.